One sample yielded the 24 T cell receptor beta chains listed below, sequenced in a study of Graves' ophthalmopathy and Graves' hyperthyroidism. Scientists amplified the TCR beta CDR3 regions from RNA transcripts. An initial RT-PCR round employing HTBI primers preceded a second-round multiplex PCR. One entry per CDR3 protein, called by TCRdb with MiXCR from the multiplex PCR reads. The sample shows a few hundred thousand distinct CDR3 sequences, 17% of them seen only once. The source material was peripheral blood. Source of these receptors: an adult woman with stable Graves' hyperthyroidism.

This clonotype occurred many times. The gene calls are TRBV19 and TRBJ1-2; D perhaps matches TRBD1 (6 bases). This CDR3 is 13 amino acids long. V shed 3 bases and J shed 3 bases, with 8 bases lying between them. The germline V gene has CDR1 LNHDA and CDR2 SQIVND (reference sequence). CDR3 residues: CASSMDRYYGYTF. The CDR3 DNA reads TGTGCCAGTAGTATGGACAGATACTATGGCTACACCTTC.

The table lists this clonotype with many counts. This chain links TRBV29-1 with TRBJ1-1; no reliable D call. The CDR3 covers 12 residues. Between the trimmed V and J ends, which lost 0 bases and 2 bases, there was a span of 4 bases. Germline V gene data show CDR1 as SQVTM and CDR2 as ANQGSEA. The DNA for the CDR3 is TGCAGCGTTGAAGAACAAAACACTGAAGCTTTCTTT. Its protein is CSVEEQNTEAFF.

This clonotype has only a few counts. The J gene is TRBJ2-1, the V gene TRBV12-3 or TRBV12-4; 7 nucleotides agree with TRBD2. There are 17 residues in the CDR3. Trimming took 2 bases from V and 2 from J; bases not matched to a gene: 9. The chain's CDR3 is CASSLFWRERAYNEQFF. CDR3 nucleotides: TGTGCCAGCAGTTTATTTTGGCGGGAGCGGGCCTACAATGAGCAGTTCTTC.

Turning to this clonotype: A read error is possible here, since a much larger clone lies one base away. As the CDR3 is not closed by the conserved phenylalanine or tryptophan, this likely results from a read error. The V and J genes are TRBV11-1 and TRBJ2-2; no reliable D call. V was trimmed by 7 bases and J by 6 bases, leaving 6 bases between them. CDR1 SGHAT and CDR2 FQDESV come from the germline V gene (reference sequence). CDR3 size: 11 residues. The DNA for the CDR3 is TGTGCCAGCACAAAGTCCGGGGAGCTGTTTTTG. Protein: CASTKSGELFL.

This clonotype was recorded at least ten times. V usage is TRBV27 and J usage is TRBJ2-7; 8 nucleotides line up with TRBD1. Germline lookup yields CDR1 MNHEY and CDR2 SMNVEV (reference sequence). CDR3 size: 14 residues. The V segment lost 3 bases and the J segment 2 bases; nucleotides outside the gene matches: 3. The DNA for the CDR3 is TGTGCCAGCAGTTTCAGGGGGCCAACCTACGAGCAGTACTTC. Residues: CASSFRGPTYEQYF.

This clonotype was seen more than once but under ten times. The genes are TRBV10-2 and TRBJ1-1; 8 bases map to TRBD1. The ends lost 4 bases at V and 1 base at J; junction bases unmatched: 5. The CDR3 is 15 amino acids. In germline, CDR1 is WSHSY, CDR2 SAAADI. In DNA, the CDR3 is TGCGCCAGCAGTGGACATGGGACAGGGAACACTGAAGCTTTCTTT. It translates to CASSGHGTGNTEAFF.

This clonotype was detected ten times or more. The rearrangement uses TRBV7-2 and TRBJ2-7; TRBD2 aligns across 10 bases. The germline gives CDR1 SGHTA, CDR2 FQGNSA. V trimming: 0 bases; J trimming: 5 bases; junction bases outside the gene matches: 10. The CDR3 loop spans 17 amino acids. CDR3 protein: CASSLALGLAGAHEQYF. The CDR3 region has the DNA TGTGCCAGCAGCTTAGCGCTGGGTCTAGCGGGAGCCCACGAGCAGTACTTC.

CDR3 in amino acids: CASRYMDYEGTQYF. The CDR3 bases are TGTGCCAGCAGATATATGGACTATGAGGGGACCCAGTACTTC. This rearrangement joins TRBV12-3 or TRBV12-4 to TRBJ2-5; possible D gene TRBD2, 6 bases. Deletions cut 6 bases from V and 7 bases from J, with 18 bases between. The CDR3 has 14 residues.

This clonotype appeared a few times. The J gene is TRBJ2-7, the V gene TRBV14, with D unclear. The V end was cut by 10 bases, the J end by 7 bases, with 8 bases between. This CDR3 comprises 9 residues. Germline CDR1 and CDR2: SGHDN and FVKESK. In nucleotides, the CDR3 is TGTGCCACCCTCTTTGAGCAGTACTTC. It specifies CATLFEQYF.

This clonotype was recorded many times. The chain is built from TRBV29-1 and TRBJ2-7; 7 bases map to TRBD1. V dropped 3 bases and J dropped 3; count of bases not matched to a gene: 8. In germline, CDR1 is SQVTM, CDR2 ANQGSEA. The CDR3 length is 14 residues. The DNA for the CDR3 is TGCAGCGTTGAGGGTCCAGGGGGAGACTACGAGCAGTACTTC. As protein: CSVEGPGGDYEQYF.

Written as DNA, the CDR3 is TGTGCCAGCAGCCGTGGCGGGACAGGGGCCTCCTATGGCTACACCTTC. Protein: CASSRGGTGASYGYTF. This sequence joins TRBV11-1 and TRBJ1-2; TRBD1 agrees at 10 bases. The CDR3 contains 16 residues. Losses at the gene ends were 5 bases for V and 4 bases for J; bases not matched to a gene: 10. Germline-derived CDR1 and CDR2 are SGHAT and FQDESV (reference sequence).

The chain carries TRBV12-3 or TRBV12-4 and TRBJ2-5; TRBD2 is a possible D gene (5 bases). The germline V and J ends were trimmed by 6 bases and 5 bases, with 13 bases remaining between them. The CDR3 is 13 residues long. The CDR3 loop is CASRGESWETQYF. The CDR3 DNA reads TGTGCCAGCAGGGGAGAAAGCTGGGAGACCCAGTACTTC.

This clonotype was seen at least ten times. This chain joins TRBV12-3 or TRBV12-4 and TRBJ2-2; D may be TRBD1 (6 bases). CDR3 length: 15 residues. Trimming took 2 bases from V and 7 from J, leaving 14 bases between them. The CDR3 loop is CASSLITGSGGELFF. CDR3 coding DNA: TGTGCCAGCAGTTTAATAACAGGGTCCGGCGGGGAGCTGTTTTTT.

This clonotype was observed at least ten times. J is TRBJ2-7 and V is TRBV5-1; no clear D. V lost 3 bases to trimming and J lost 2 bases, with 24 bases between them. CDR3 length equals 18 residues. Germline loops: CDR1 SGHRS, CDR2 YFSETQ. The CDR3 loop is CASSYLGGLGRIPYEQYF. The CDR3 DNA reads as TGCGCCAGCAGCTATCTGGGTGGCCTCGGACGGATCCCCTACGAGCAGTACTTC. Full variable domain (rest looked up from reference TRBV5-1 and TRBJ2-7): KAGVTQTPRYLIKTRGQQVTLSCSPISGHRSVSWYQQTPGQGLQFLFEYFSETQRNKGNFPGRFSGRQFSNSRSEMNVSTLELGDSALYLCASSYLGGLGRIPYEQYFGPGTRLTVT.

This clonotype was picked up many times. The chain links TRBV28 to TRBJ1-2; a possible D gene is TRBD1 (5 bases). The germline V and J ends were trimmed by 6 bases and 4 bases, with 15 bases remaining between them. This CDR3 spans 14 amino acids. Germline lookup yields CDR1 MDHEN and CDR2 SYDVKM. CDR3 in amino acids: CASRPIQGFYGYTF. The CDR3 bases are TGTGCCAGCAGACCGATCCAGGGATTCTATGGCTACACCTTC.

This clonotype was seen ten or more times. The V call is TRBV28, the J call TRBJ2-4; weak D call: TRBD2 (6 bases). With 3 bases removed from V and 7 bases from J, the gap between germline ends came to 19 bases. This CDR3 region has 16 residues. Germline CDR1 is MDHEN and CDR2 is SYDVKM. The CDR3 bases are TGTGCCAGCAGTTTGATAGTCGGAACTCGGGGGAACATTCAGTACTTC. This sequence encodes CASSLIVGTRGNIQYF.

This clonotype was found many times. This rearrangement joins TRBV6-2 or TRBV6-3 to TRBJ2-7, with 9 positions matching TRBD1. CDR1 is MNHEY and CDR2 is SVGEGT in the germline V gene. V gave up 8 bases and J gave up 2 bases; unmatched junction bases: 10. The CDR3 has 15 amino acids. CDR3 in amino acids: CASWITGGNTYEQYF. For the CDR3, the DNA is TGTGCCAGCTGGATTACAGGGGGCAATACCTACGAGCAGTACTTC.

The chain links TRBV6-2 or TRBV6-3 to TRBJ2-7; TRBD1 matches at 9 bases. Germline-derived CDR1 and CDR2 are MNHEY and SVGEGT. This CDR3 contains 14 residues. The junction had 12 bases not matched to a gene; V was cut back by 8 bases and J by 7 bases. The chain's CDR3 is CASLKPGTGYEQYF. CDR3 DNA sequence: TGTGCCAGCCTAAAGCCAGGGACAGGGTATGAGCAGTACTTC.

This clonotype was counted many times. The rearrangement uses TRBV29-1 and TRBJ2-5; possibly TRBD1 for D (6 bases). The V gene lost 7 bases and the J gene lost 5 bases, with 11 bases spanning the gap. The CDR3 totals 11 residues. The germline V gene encodes CDR1 SQVTM and CDR2 ANQGSEA. In nucleotides, the CDR3 is TGCAGCGGTTCAAGGGGGGAGACCCAGTACTTC. Encoded protein: CSGSRGETQYF.

This clonotype was picked up many times. The V gene is TRBV27, the J gene TRBJ2-5; the D gene is possibly TRBD2 (6 bases). This CDR3 is built from 14 residues. The V and J ends lost 6 bases and 7 bases respectively, with 18 bases between them. In germline, CDR1 is MNHEY, CDR2 SMNVEV (reference sequence). The CDR3 protein is CASRMTGGLRTQYF. In DNA, the CDR3 is TGTGCCAGCAGAATGACCGGGGGTCTGAGGACCCAGTACTTC.

At least ten counts were recorded for this clonotype. The genes are TRBV5-1 and TRBJ1-1; no clear D gene. V was trimmed by 0 bases and J by 5 bases, leaving 8 bases between them. The germline V gene has CDR1 SGHRS and CDR2 YFSETQ. The CDR3 has 13 amino acids. As DNA, the CDR3 is TGCGCCAGCAGCTTGGGCGAGGGAACTGAAGCTTTCTTT. Its protein product is CASSLGEGTEAFF.

The V call is TRBV20-1, the J call TRBJ2-7; possibly TRBD2 for D (6 bases). The CDR3 is 14 amino acids. Germline V gives CDR1 DFQATT, CDR2 SNEGSKA (reference sequence). V lost 1 base, J lost 2 bases, and 12 bases lay in between. For the CDR3, the DNA is TGCAGTGCTAGAGTGGCTAGCGAGGCCTACGAGCAGTACTTC. Its protein is CSARVASEAYEQYF.

This clonotype was recorded many times. The chain uses TRBV6-2 or TRBV6-3 and TRBJ2-5; D possibly corresponds to TRBD2 (6 bases). Trimming removed 7 bases from V and 2 bases from J, with 14 bases in between. Germline CDR1 is MNHEY and CDR2 is SVGEGT. The CDR3 is 14 amino acids. The CDR3 here is CASTHWGLQETQYF. DNA for the CDR3: TGTGCCAGCACTCACTGGGGACTTCAAGAGACCCAGTACTTC.

In its sample, this clonotype was seen a few times. J is TRBJ2-2 and V is TRBV4-2, with 10 bases that match TRBD2. The CDR3 extends over 15 amino acids. V was pared by 4 bases and J by 6 bases, with 5 bases of the junction left unmatched. Germline CDR1 and CDR2: LGHNA and YNFKEQ. The CDR3 bases are TGTGCCAGCAGCCTGAAGCGGGAGGGTTCCGGGGAGCTGTTTTTT. Translated, it gives CASSLKREGSGELFF.